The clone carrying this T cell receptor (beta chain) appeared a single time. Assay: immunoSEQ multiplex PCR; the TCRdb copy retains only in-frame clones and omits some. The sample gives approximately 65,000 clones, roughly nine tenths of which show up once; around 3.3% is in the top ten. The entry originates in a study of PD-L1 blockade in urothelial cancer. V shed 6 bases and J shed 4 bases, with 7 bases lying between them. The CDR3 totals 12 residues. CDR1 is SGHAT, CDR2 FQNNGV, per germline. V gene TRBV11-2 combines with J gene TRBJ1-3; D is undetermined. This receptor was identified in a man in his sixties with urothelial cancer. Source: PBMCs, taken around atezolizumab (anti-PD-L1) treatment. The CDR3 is CASRETGNTIYF. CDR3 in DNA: TGTGCCAGCAGGGAGACGGGAAACACCATATATTTT.